The rows below give T cell receptor beta chains drawn from one sample of a study of CD8+ T cells in alopecia areata. This table comes from immunoSEQ multiplex PCR, and its TCRdb copy is limited to in-frame clones, with some not included. The repertoire consists of 150,000 to 200,000 clones, with roughly 64% occurring once and the leading ten covering roughly 12%. The sequenced sample was CD8+ T cells sorted from blood, obtained at week 24, from a patient treated with tofacitinib. The receptors stem from a human donor with alopecia areata. Both conserved end residues are part of each CDR3. D genes are given only for firm matches. Size values are once, few and many counts, or a class for expanded clones, and some rows have none.

TRBJ2-5 TRBV29-1 - few TGCAGCGTTGAGAATAGGGCCAATCTCCAAGAGACCCAGTACTTC CSVENRANLQETQYF
TRBJ2-1 TRBV10-3 - - TGTGCCATCAGTGGTGGGGGCGGAAAACTACGAACCTACAATGAGCAGTTCTTC CAISGGGGKLRTYNEQFF
TRBJ2-7 TRBV15 TRBD1 - TGTGCCACCAGCAGAGGGACAGGGGCGGTGAACTACGAGCAGTACTTC CATSRGTGAVNYEQYF
TRBJ2-3 TRBV5-6 TRBD2 - TGTGCCAGCAGCTTAGCGGGGCTAGTGTATTTT CASSLAGLVYF
TRBJ2-7 TRBV30 - - TGTGCCTGGAGTTGGCGAGGGGACTCGTACGAGCAGTACTTC CAWSWRGDSYEQYF
TRBJ2-2 TRBV6-5 - - TGTGCCAGCAGGACTAGACAGATTAACACCGGGGAGCTGTTTTTT CASRTRQINTGELFF
TRBJ2-7 TRBV9 - - TGTGCCAGCAGCGTAGGGTCCGGGCTGGGGGAGCAGTACTTC CASSVGSGLGEQYF
TRBJ2-7 TRBV5-1 TRBD1 - TGCGCCAGCAGCTTGGGCAGGGGGAGCTCCTACGAGCAGTACTTC CASSLGRGSSYEQYF
TRBJ2-3 TRBV21-1 - few TGTGCCAGCTGGACGTTGGTCGACCTAACCACAGATACGCAGTATTTT CASWTLVDLTTDTQYF
TRBJ2-2 TRBV25-1 - once TGTGCCAGCAGCCCCAGAGGGAACTTCGGGGAGCTGTTTTTT CASSPRGNFGELFF
TRBJ2-1 TRBV20-1 - - TGCAGTGCCGCCCGGGGAAATGAGCAGTTCTTC CSAARGNEQFF
TRBJ2-2 TRBV19 TRBD2 - TGTGCCAGTAGACCCGGCGGGGGGATCGGGGAGCTGTTTTTT CASRPGGGIGELFF
TRBJ1-4 TRBV30 - - TGTGCCTGGAGTGGGGGGGACGTCGTGGAAAAACTGTTTTTT CAWSGGDVVEKLFF
TRBJ1-1 TRBV10-2 - - TGCGCCAGCAGTGTATACAGGACTGAAGCTTTCTTT CASSVYRTEAFF
TRBJ2-2 TRBV7-8 - - TGTGCCAGCAGCTTAGAGCGGCCGGGAAGAAACGGGGAGCTGTTTTTT CASSLERPGRNGELFF
TRBJ1-1 TRBV7-2 TRBD1 - TGTGCCAGCAACCGCCCTCTTGGGACAGGACGGCGCGGAGCTTTCTTT CASNRPLGTGRRGAFF
TRBJ2-5 TRBV4-1 TRBD2 - TGCGCCAGTAGCGGGGGCCAAGAGACCCAGTACTTC CASSGGQETQYF
TRBJ2-5 TRBV7-8 - - TGTGCCAGCAGCTCCGCCCCCCGCGGGCTCCAAGAGACCCAGTACTTC CASSSAPRGLQETQYF
TRBJ2-2 TRBV30 - few TGTGCCTGGAGTGAGGGACACGCGCTGTTTTTT CAWSEGHALFF
TRBJ2-5 TRBV23-1 - - TGCGCCAGCAGTCAACCTCCCAGGGGAGGAGAGGAGACCCAGTACTTC CASSQPPRGGEETQYF
TRBJ2-7 TRBV6-6 - few TGTGCCAGCATAGGCCCGTCCTACGAGCAGTACTTC CASIGPSYEQYF
TRBJ2-3 TRBV27 TRBD2 - TGTGCCAGCAGTCCCCTAGCGGGGGGGCTCACAGATACGCAGTATTTT CASSPLAGGLTDTQYF
TRBJ2-7 TRBV7-2 - - TGTGCCAGCAGCTTAGAGCAGCCATCCTACGAGCAGTACTTC CASSLEQPSYEQYF
TRBJ2-7 TRBV30 TRBD1 - TGTGCCTGGAGACCAGACAGGGGAGGCTACGAGCAGTACTTC CAWRPDRGGYEQYF
TRBJ2-7 TRBV29-1 - - TGCAGCGTTGAAGATCGTGAATTCTCCTACGAGCAGTACTTC CSVEDREFSYEQYF
TRBJ1-1 TRBV27 - - TGTGCCAGCAGTTCCCCCTGGGGAGCTTTCTTT CASSSPWGAFF
TRBJ1-1 TRBV30 - - TGTGCCTGGAGTCACAGGAACAGGGTATACACTGAAGCTTTCTTT CAWSHRNRVYTEAFF
TRBJ1-5 TRBV7-9 - few TGTGCCAGCAGCGCAACAGGTTGGGGTCAGCCCCAGCATTTT CASSATGWGQPQHF
TRBJ1-6 TRBV13 TRBD1 - TGTGCCAGCAGCGCAACAGGGGGCGAAGTTAATTCACCCCTCCACTTT CASSATGGEVNSPLHF
TRBJ2-3 TRBV7-8 - - TGTGCCAGCAGGCCTATATCCCGCGGAGATACGCAGTATTTT CASRPISRGDTQYF
TRBJ1-2 TRBV27 - - TGTGCCAGCAGTTCCGGGAATGTGGACTATGGCTACACCTTC CASSSGNVDYGYTF
TRBJ2-7 TRBV12-5 - once TGTGCTAGTGGTTTCGAGGGTTTCTACGAGCAGTACTTC CASGFEGFYEQYF
TRBJ2-2 TRBV6-1 - - TGTGCCAGCAGTGAAGCGCGTCCCTCGAACACCGGGGAGCTGTTTTTT CASSEARPSNTGELFF
TRBJ2-7 TRBV29-1 - - TGCAGCGTGAGGGCAGGGCGAGACCGCTCCTACGAGCAGTACTTC CSVRAGRDRSYEQYF
TRBJ2-1 TRBV5-1 - - TGCGCCAGCAGCACCACTAGCTTGAATGAGCAGTTCTTC CASSTTSLNEQFF
TRBJ2-3 TRBV30 TRBD2 - TGTGCCTGGGATGGGGGGGTCCCACAAGATACGCAGTATTTT CAWDGGVPQDTQYF
TRBJ2-5 TRBV4-2 TRBD2 - TGTGCCAGCAGCCGGACGGGGGGGCCGGAGACCCAGTACTTC CASSRTGGPETQYF
TRBJ1-5 TRBV11-2 - - TGTGCCAGCAGCTTAGAGAGTGAGATTCAGCCCCAGCATTTT CASSLESEIQPQHF
TRBJ1-2 TRBV29-1 - few TGCAGCGTTGCTGGCAGCCGGGGTGGCTACACCTTC CSVAGSRGGYTF
TRBJ2-5 TRBV7-4 - - TGTGCCAGCAGCCCTTCCGGAAGCCAAGAGACCCAGTACTTC CASSPSGSQETQYF
TRBJ2-2 TRBV30 TRBD2 - TGTGCCTGGAGTGTACGGGGAGGGGCGTCTAACACCGGGGAGCTGTTTTTT CAWSVRGGASNTGELFF
TRBJ1-5 TRBV27 TRBD1 - TGTGCCAGCAGTCTCGCGGGGACAGGGGGGCAGCCCCAGCATTTT CASSLAGTGGQPQHF
TRBJ1-5 TRBV30 - - TGTGCCTGGAGTGGTGGAAGTCAGCCTCAGCATTTT CAWSGGSQPQHF
TRBJ2-2 TRBV5-1 TRBD2 - TGCGCCAGCAGCTTGACCTCTAGCGGCACCGGGGAGCTGTTTTTT CASSLTSSGTGELFF
TRBJ2-5 TRBV9 TRBD2 few TGTGCCAGCAGCGTGAGCGGGGGGGCCCGGGAGACCCAGTACTTC CASSVSGGARETQYF
TRBJ1-2 TRBV14 - - TGTGCCAGCAGCCACCCCCGGGATGGCTACACCTTC CASSHPRDGYTF
TRBJ1-4 TRBV2 - - TGTGCCAGCAGTGCGCGGGAAAAACTGTTTTTT CASSAREKLFF
TRBJ1-2 TRBV2 - few TGTGCCAGCAGCCGGGGGCAGGATAGCTATGGCTACACCTTC CASSRGQDSYGYTF
TRBJ1-5 TRBV5-1 - - TGCGCCAGCAGCCTGGGAGGGGTAGGCAATCAGCCCCAGCATTTT CASSLGGVGNQPQHF
TRBJ2-7 TRBV18 - - TGTGCCAGCTCACGTTCTGATTCCCGCTACGAGCAGTACTTC CASSRSDSRYEQYF
TRBJ2-7 TRBV2 - - TGTGCCAGCCGTGACGGGTACTACGAGCAGTACTTC CASRDGYYEQYF
TRBJ2-1 TRBV5-1 - - TGCGCCAGCAGCTTGGAAGGAAATGAGCAGTTCTTC CASSLEGNEQFF